This record looks at one TCR beta chain sequence and its context. This clonotype was seen many times. Its antigen target is currently unknown. Nothing much larger sits one base from this clone, and base qualities are not available. The data derive from a study of T-cell reconstitution after alpha-beta-depleted transplantation in children (dated by TCRdb to 2015 to 2016). Study-level background: Using TCR repertoire profiling, the study followed T-cell immune reconstitution in a quantitative way in children after TCRalphabeta/CD19-depleted allogeneic hematopoietic cell transplantation.

Libraries were made using PCR. Sequencing relied on an Illumina HiSeq 2500. Molecular barcoding was employed in the preparation of TCR libraries, with unique molecular identifiers being used to normalize TCRbeta repertoire quantification. Starting from the raw public reads, TCRdb applied fastp trimming at Q25, assembled clones with MiXCR and retained in-frame beta chains. Every entry covers one CDR3 protein and lists the most common genes and DNA from its rows. This sample comprises hundreds of thousands of distinct CDR3 sequences, 8% to 11% of them detected only once. The top ten clonotypes cover about 4.3% of the sample. Measured from the cysteine to the phenylalanine, the CDR3 is 13 residues long. Solely the CDR3 DNA is kept, with 39 bases framed from the first base. The junction shows trimming of 1 base on V and 3 bases on J, plus 6 bases between the germline ends. Per the germline V gene (reference sequence), MNHEY is the CDR1 and SMNVEV is the CDR2.

The chain employs TRBV27 and TRBJ1-1; confidence is insufficient to name the D gene. The sample was PBMCs from the stem cell graft donor, taken from the stem cell graft. This receptor was taken from a human donor who donated a stem cell graft to a child with acute myeloid leukemia. The CDR3 region: CASSLWGDTEAFF. The sequenced DNA: TGTGCCAGCAGTTTATGGGGTGACACTGAAGCTTTCTTT.